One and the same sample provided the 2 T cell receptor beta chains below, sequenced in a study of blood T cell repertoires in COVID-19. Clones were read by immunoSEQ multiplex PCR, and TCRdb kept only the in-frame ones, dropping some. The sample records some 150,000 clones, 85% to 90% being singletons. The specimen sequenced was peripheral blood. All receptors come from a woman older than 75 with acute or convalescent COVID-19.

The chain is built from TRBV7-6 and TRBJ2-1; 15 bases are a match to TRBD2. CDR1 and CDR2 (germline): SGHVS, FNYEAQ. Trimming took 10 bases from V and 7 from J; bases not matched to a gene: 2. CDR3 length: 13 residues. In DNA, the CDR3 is TGTGCCACTGGACTAGCGGGGGGGAATGAGCAGTTCTTC. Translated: CATGLAGGNEQFF.

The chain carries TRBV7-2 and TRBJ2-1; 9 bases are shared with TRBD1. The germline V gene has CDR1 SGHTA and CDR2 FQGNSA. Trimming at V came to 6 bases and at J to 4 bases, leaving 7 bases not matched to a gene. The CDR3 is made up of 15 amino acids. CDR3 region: CASRSDRGEYNEQFF. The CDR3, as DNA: TGTGCCAGCAGATCTGACAGGGGGGAGTACAATGAGCAGTTCTTC.